This T cell receptor (beta chain) was recorded in a study of response to subunit inactivated influenza vaccine. In TCRdb, the RT-PCR reads were re-called with MiXCR into one record per CDR3 protein. The sample includes about 170,000 distinct CDR3 sequences, roughly 12% of them seen just once. Germline lookup yields CDR1 MNHEY and CDR2 SVGEGT. The CDR3 sequence is 17 residues long. The V and J ends lost 0 bases and 5 bases respectively, with 19 bases between them. This clonotype showed up many times. This same sample was also part of a study on T cells expressing NK-cell markers. That study reports: With UMIs, 5'RACE template switching was used to make TCR beta cDNA. Researchers got TCR beta repertoires out of sorted CD3+CD56+NKG2C+, CD3+CD56+NKG2C- and CD3+CD56-NKG2C+ T cells.

The gene calls are TRBV6-2 or TRBV6-3 and TRBJ1-1; unclear D gene. The receptor was isolated from a man aged 50 to 59 who received an inactivated influenza vaccine. The specimen comprised CD8+ T cells sorted from PBMCs, sampled 11 to 12 days after vaccination. This CDR3 reads CASSYSTMGEGGTEAFF. CDR3 in DNA: TGTGCCAGCAGTTACTCTACCATGGGAGAGGGAGGAACTGAAGCTTTCTTT.